This T cell receptor beta chain was obtained from a study of cytomegalovirus exposure and HLA in healthy donors. Study details: For the 300 to 400 genotyped donors, 80% to 90% fell within the Caucasian-associated ancestry cluster. Findings of the study overall: Most TCR sequences proved rare, with some public TCRs found in many donors.

A word on this clone: What it binds is unknown.

Donors counted as nominally healthy when sampled, yet unrecorded immune exposures were likely. CDR1 SGHTS and CDR2 YDEGEE come from the germline V gene. V gave up 0 bases and J gave up 3 bases; unmatched junction bases: 7. CDR3 size: 16 residues. Both 60 Vbeta primers and 13 Jbeta primers went into the PCR. Assay used: immunoSEQ multiplex PCR; TCRdb lists only in-frame clones, some missing. The sample lists roughly 150,000 clones; 60% to 80% were seen once. The chain combines TRBV5-8 with TRBJ2-5; TRBD2 matches 8 bases. Sequenced input: PBMCs. This clonotype was sampled from a man aged 18 to 35 in good health and CMV-seropositive. CDR3 sequence: CASSLVSSGWEETQYF. The CDR3 DNA reads as TGTGCCAGCAGCTTGGTTTCTAGCGGGTGGGAAGAGACCCAGTACTTC. Drawing the rest from reference TRBV5-8 and TRBJ2-5, the complete variable domain is EAGVTQSPTHLIKTRGQQATLRCSPISGHTSVYWYQQALGLGLQFLLWYDEGEERNRGNFPPRFSGRQFPNYSSELNVNALELEDSALYLCASSLVSSGWEETQYFGPGTRLLVL.